The sequence of this TCR beta chain was determined in a study of CD8 T cells in Susac syndrome. Study outcomes and limitations: Only a relatively small number of individuals were included in the TCR sequencing and HLA analysis.

The RNA, 0.5 to 1 ug, was put through reverse transcription using random hexamers. The immunoSEQ assay covered 54 Vbeta and 13 Jbeta segments for CDR3. TCRdb independently ran MiXCR on the immunoSEQ multiplex PCR reads; one entry per CDR3 protein. The sample consists of under 200,000 distinct CDR3 sequences, around 95% of them appearing once. Worth noting for this clonotype: Antigen: not known.

CDR1 and CDR2 from the germline V gene are LGHDT and YNNKEL (reference sequence). The ends were cut back, 3 bases at V and 4 bases at J, with 5 bases in the middle. The CDR3 totals 12 residues. What was sequenced was CD4+ T cells from PBMCs. The chain links TRBV3-1 to TRBJ2-3; D gene unclear. The TCR was taken from a human donor in good health. CDR3 residues: CASSHTADTQYF. The CDR3 DNA sequence: TGTGCCAGCAGCCATACCGCAGATACGCAGTATTTT.